The sequence of this T cell receptor beta chain was determined in a study of blood T cell repertoires in COVID-19. About the study: PBMCs, B-cell-depleted T cells, or T cells provided the cDNA or gDNA that made up the material.

Per the original data handling: Estimation of nucleated cell counts relied on the amplification of reference gene primers. Produced via immunoSEQ multiplex PCR; TCRdb's table is partial and in-frame only. V, J and clone size were drawn from that table, and D and trimming were deduced from the DNA. Of roughly 73,000 clones in the sample, around 78% were seen once. The TCR originated in a human donor in a cohort sampled during active COVID-19. Sequencing was carried out using peripheral blood.

CDR3 sequence reads: CASSLNLAGFGGTDTQYF. Here the CDR3 DNA reads TGTGCCAGCAGCTTGAACCTAGCGGGATTCGGTGGCACAGATACGCAGTATTTT. The chain links TRBV7-6 to TRBJ2-3; 9 nucleotides match TRBD2. Germline lookup yields CDR1 SGHVS and CDR2 FNYEAQ. Trimming took 3 bases from V and 1 from J; bases not matched to a gene: 11. The CDR3 has 18 residues. Using reference TRBV7-6 and TRBJ2-3 for the parts outside the CDR3, the full variable domain is GAGVSQSPRYKVTKRGQDVALRCDPISGHVSLYWYRQALGQGPEFLTYFNYEAQQDKSGLPNDRFSAERPEGSISTLTIQRTEQRDSAMYRCASSLNLAGFGGTDTQYFGPGTRLTVL.